The 30 T cell receptor beta chains presented below share a single source sample, sequenced in a study of long-term antiretroviral therapy in people with HIV. Researchers ran immunoSEQ v3.0 at survey level. The method was immunoSEQ multiplex PCR; TCRdb's version includes in-frame clones alone and lacks a portion of them. The sample comprises approximately 33,000 clones, roughly 88% of which are singletons, and around 3.8% rests with the top ten. Sequencing used unsorted PBMCs, obtained 0.8 years before starting antiretroviral therapy. These receptors all stem from a man younger than 35 with HIV.

The chain is built from TRBV29-1 and TRBJ1-1; 7 bases are a match to TRBD1. Germline-derived CDR1 and CDR2 are SQVTM and ANQGSEA. The CDR3 runs 13 residues. The trim removed 7 bases at V and 1 base at J, leaving 6 bases unmatched. CDR3 region: CSARGLANTEAFF. The CDR3 bases are TGCAGCGCTAGGGGGCTCGCGAACACTGAAGCTTTCTTT.

The chain recombines TRBV19 with TRBJ1-5; D gene ambiguous. CDR1 LNHDA and CDR2 SQIVND come from the germline V gene (reference sequence). V lost 5 bases and J lost 5, with 10 bases in between. The CDR3 contains 13 residues. The CDR3, as DNA: TGTGCCAGTAGTGTTGACACTTATCAGCCCCAGCATTTT. The encoded protein is CASSVDTYQPQHF. The complete variable domain, with remaining parts taken from reference TRBV19 and TRBJ1-5, reads DGGITQSPKYLFRKEGQNVTLSCEQNLNHDAMYWYRQDPGQGLRLIYYSQIVNDFQKGDIAEGYSVSREKKESFPLTVTSAQKNPTAFYLCASSVDTYQPQHFGDGTRLSIL.

The count of this clone is one. The chain couples TRBV4-2 to TRBJ2-7; the D gene could be TRBD1 or TRBD2 (6 bases each). There are 16 residues in the CDR3. Trimming removed 0 bases at V and 5 bases at J, with 17 bases between. In germline, CDR1 is LGHNA, CDR2 YNFKEQ. The CDR3 sequence is CASSQDLEQGGHEQYF. The DNA of the CDR3 is TGTGCCAGCAGCCAAGATCTAGAACAGGGAGGCCACGAGCAGTACTTC.

The V and J genes are TRBV25-1 and TRBJ1-2, with D unresolved. The CDR3 length is 12 residues. Germline CDR1 and CDR2: MGHDK and SYGVNS. With 3 bases removed from V and 9 bases from J, the gap between germline ends came to 11 bases. The CDR3 bases are TGTGCCAGCAGTGACGCCGGCCCACGCTACACCTTC. This encodes CASSDAGPRYTF.

This chain uses TRBV4-2 with TRBJ1-1; TRBD1 agrees at 10 bases. V was pared by 4 bases and J by 5 bases, with 16 bases of the junction left unmatched. Germline-derived CDR1 and CDR2 are LGHNA and YNFKEQ. The CDR3 runs to 18 residues. CDR3 loop: CASSPTTGTGEAKTEAFF. The DNA of the CDR3 is TGTGCCAGCAGCCCAACAACCGGGACAGGGGAGGCGAAGACTGAAGCTTTCTTT.

The genes are TRBV6-6 and TRBJ2-1; D might be TRBD2 (5 bases). With 0 bases removed from V and 10 bases from J, the gap between germline ends came to 13 bases. CDR3 length: 14 residues. Germline CDR1 reads MNHNY; CDR2 reads SVGAGI (reference sequence). CDR3 region: CASSYSRLGVEQFF. DNA of the CDR3: TGTGCCAGCAGTTACTCCAGGCTCGGGGTGGAGCAGTTCTTC.

This chain joins TRBV13 and TRBJ1-1; a weak D match, TRBD1 (5 bases). Germline V gives CDR1 PRHDT, CDR2 FYEKMQ (reference sequence). V lost 4 bases and J lost 7, with 19 bases in between. The CDR3 runs to 15 residues. The CDR3 DNA sequence: TGTGCCAGCAGCTCACCCCCCAGGGTTTCTGGTGAAGCTTTCTTT. Its translation: CASSSPPRVSGEAFF.

V and J are TRBV9 and TRBJ2-1; 9 bases fit TRBD2. The V and J ends lost 0 bases and 4 bases, in that order; junction bases with no gene match: 5. Germline V lookup: CDR1 SGDLS, CDR2 YYNGEE. This CDR3 is built from 16 residues. The CDR3 is CASSVDLAGLYNEQFF. In nucleotides, the CDR3 is TGTGCCAGCAGCGTAGACCTAGCGGGGCTATACAATGAGCAGTTCTTC. Full variable domain (missing parts from reference TRBV9 and TRBJ2-1): DSGVTQTPKHLITATGQRVTLRCSPRSGDLSVYWYQQSLDQGLQFLIQYYNGEERAKGNILERFSAQQFPDLHSELNLSSLELGDSALYFCASSVDLAGLYNEQFFGPGTRLTVL.

The rearrangement links TRBV6-1 to TRBJ2-2; D gene ambiguous. Germline CDR1 MNHNS, CDR2 SASEGT. The CDR3 is made up of 12 amino acids. V lost 4 bases, J lost 8 bases, and 8 bases lay in between. The CDR3 region is CASSAPLGELFF. The CDR3 coding sequence is TGTGCCAGCAGTGCCCCCCTTGGGGAGCTGTTTTTT.

The chain carries TRBV10-3 and TRBJ1-1; D gene ambiguous. Germline V gene data show CDR1 as ENHRY and CDR2 as SYGVKD. The CDR3 contains 15 residues. Trimming shortened V by 4 bases and J by 1 base, and 13 bases separated the two germline ends. The CDR3 DNA reads as TGTGCCATCAGTGGGTTGGAGGTCAGGAACACTGAAGCTTTCTTT. This codes for CAISGLEVRNTEAFF.

In this sample, this clone turned up a few times. This chain connects TRBV7-9 to TRBJ1-2; D is ambiguous. Germline values: CDR1 SEHNR, CDR2 FQNEAQ (reference sequence). The CDR3 is made up of 14 amino acids. The V end lost 5 bases, the J end lost 8 bases, and 18 bases lay between the germline ends. CDR3 coding DNA: TGTGCCAGCAGCGCCACTACCAATGTTCACGGCTACACCTTC. Its protein product is CASSATTNVHGYTF. The whole variable domain, filled in from reference TRBV7-9 and TRBJ1-2, reads DTGVSQNPRHKITKRGQNVTFRCDPISEHNRLYWYRQTLGQGPEFLTYFQNEAQLEKSRLLSDRFSAERPKGSFSTLEIQRTEQGDSAMYLCASSATTNVHGYTFGSGTRLTVV.

The chain couples TRBV30 to TRBJ2-5, with D maybe TRBD2 (5 bases). With 5 bases removed from V and 7 bases from J, the gap between germline ends came to 14 bases. CDR1 GTSNPN and CDR2 SVGIG come from the germline V gene (reference sequence). The CDR3 runs to 12 residues. The CDR3 DNA sequence: TGTGCCTGGGAGGACCTAGCCGTGACCCAGTACTTC. Translated, it gives CAWEDLAVTQYF. The entire variable domain, with the rest obtained from reference TRBV30 and TRBJ2-5, is as follows: SQTIHQWPATLVQPVGSPLSLECTVEGTSNPNLYWYRQAAGRGLQLLFYSVGIGQISSEVPQNLSASRPQDRQFILSSKKLLLSDSGFYLCAWEDLAVTQYFGPGTRLLVL.

The CDR3 nucleotides are TGCGCCAGCAGCTTGTCCCAGGATCGCACTGAAGCTTTCTTT. Its translation: CASSLSQDRTEAFF. The chain combines TRBV5-1 with TRBJ1-1; D is unclear. The CDR3 has 14 residues. Trimming removed 1 base from V and 4 bases from J, with 11 bases in between. Germline assignment: CDR1 SGHRS and CDR2 YFSETQ.

In this sample, this clone turned up a few times. The CDR3 region has the DNA TGTGCCAGCAGTTCTAGCGGGGGGGTCAATGAGCAGTTCTTC. Translation: CASSSSGGVNEQFF. This chain links TRBV28 with TRBJ2-1; TRBD2 aligns across 12 bases. CDR1 and CDR2 from the germline V gene are MDHEN and SYDVKM. The CDR3 spans 14 residues. The V and J ends lost 4 bases and 6 bases, in that order; junction bases with no gene match: 1.

V and J are TRBV4-3 and TRBJ1-1, with D perhaps TRBD1 (5 bases). Trimming cost V 4 bases and J 5 bases, with 11 bases left between them. The CDR3 runs to 13 residues. CDR1 and CDR2 (germline): LGHNA, YSLEER. CDR3: CASSPTQGTEAFF. The CDR3 DNA reads as TGCGCCAGCAGCCCTACCCAGGGAACTGAAGCTTTCTTT.

V usage is TRBV27 and J usage is TRBJ1-2; no clear D. This CDR3 has 15 residues. The germline V and J ends were trimmed by 3 bases and 8 bases, with 19 bases remaining between them. CDR1 and CDR2 (germline): MNHEY, SMNVEV (reference sequence). CDR3 DNA: TGTGCCAGCAGTTTGTACGGTGGGTTTGGAGGCGGCTACACCTTC. It encodes CASSLYGGFGGGYTF.

The rearrangement joins TRBV7-2 to TRBJ2-2, with D perhaps TRBD2 (6 bases). V was cut by 3 bases and J by 7 bases, with 21 bases left in between. CDR1 and CDR2 (germline): SGHTA, FQGNSA. This CDR3 has 17 amino acids. The CDR3 region is CASSLRSIGGWGGELFF. In DNA, the CDR3 is TGTGCCAGCAGCTTGAGGTCGATCGGGGGATGGGGCGGGGAGCTGTTTTTT.

The chain recombines TRBV11-1 with TRBJ2-5; 9 bases agree with TRBD2. This CDR3 spans 14 amino acids. Trimming took 3 bases from V and 1 from J; bases not matched to a gene: 0. Germline lookup yields CDR1 SGHAT and CDR2 FQDESV (reference sequence). The CDR3: CASSLRGGQETQYF. CDR3 nucleotides: TGTGCCAGCAGCTTGCGGGGGGGCCAAGAGACCCAGTACTTC. The complete variable domain, with remaining parts taken from reference TRBV11-1 and TRBJ2-5, reads EAEVAQSPRYKITEKSQAVAFWCDPISGHATLYWYRQILGQGPELLVQFQDESVVDDSQLPKDRFSAERLKGVDSTLKIQPAELGDSAMYLCASSLRGGQETQYFGPGTRLLVL.

This clone was observed a handful of times. The chain is built from TRBV27 and TRBJ2-1; TRBD2 matches at 11 bases. Germline assignment: CDR1 MNHEY and CDR2 SMNVEV (reference sequence). V lost 7 bases to trimming and J lost 7 bases; unmatched junction nucleotides: 12. The CDR3 has 16 residues. In DNA, the CDR3 is TGTGCCAGCACCCTTACTAGCGGGGGATTCTTTAATGAGCAGTTCTTC. Translation: CASTLTSGGFFNEQFF.

V usage is TRBV6-5 and J usage is TRBJ1-2; D not resolved. CDR1 and CDR2 from the germline V gene are MNHEY and SVGAGI. V was clipped by 2 bases and J by 6 bases, with 10 bases between them. The CDR3 is made up of 13 amino acids. CDR3 bases: TGTGCCAGCAGTTACCTAGGGAGAGATGGCTACACCTTC. Translation: CASSYLGRDGYTF.

The rearrangement uses TRBV5-1 and TRBJ2-7; no reliable D call. CDR1 is SGHRS and CDR2 is YFSETQ in the germline V gene. The CDR3 loop spans 14 amino acids. The V gene lost 4 bases and the J gene lost 3 bases, with 14 bases spanning the gap. The CDR3 sequence is CASSRTVENYEQYF. CDR3 DNA sequence: TGCGCCAGCAGCCGTACAGTAGAGAACTACGAGCAGTACTTC.

The chain combines TRBV6-6 with TRBJ1-1; D unresolved. Germline CDR1 MNHNY, CDR2 SVGAGI (reference sequence). This CDR3 contains 12 residues. The V end lost 5 bases, the J end lost 1 base, and 5 bases lay between the germline ends. The CDR3 loop reads CASSARNTEAFF. CDR3 nucleotide sequence: TGTGCCAGCAGTGCGCGGAACACTGAAGCTTTCTTT.

In this sample, this clone turned up once. The V and J genes are TRBV19 and TRBJ2-2; 8 nucleotides match TRBD2. CDR1 LNHDA and CDR2 SQIVND come from the germline V gene (reference sequence). CDR3 length: 15 residues. The ends lost 6 bases at V and 1 base at J; junction bases unmatched: 4. The CDR3 DNA is TGTGCCAGTAGCTGGACTAGCAAGAACACCGGGGAGCTGTTTTTT. Amino acid sequence: CASSWTSKNTGELFF.

This chain uses TRBV7-9 with TRBJ2-1, with 11 bases aligning to TRBD2. Looked up from germline, CDR1 is SEHNR and CDR2 is FQNEAQ (reference sequence). The CDR3 has 16 residues. After removal of 2 bases from V and 9 bases from J, the junction contained 9 bases not matched to a gene. The CDR3 spells CASSLIGTSGSSEQFF. The CDR3 DNA sequence: TGTGCCAGCAGCTTAATCGGTACTAGCGGGAGCTCTGAGCAGTTCTTC.

This CDR3 reads CAWSVGTGGEQYF. The CDR3 DNA is TGTGCCTGGAGTGTGGGGACGGGTGGAGAGCAGTACTTC. This chain uses TRBV30 with TRBJ2-5; the D gene could be TRBD1 or TRBD2 (5 bases each). Germline CDR1 reads GTSNPN; CDR2 reads SVGIG (reference sequence). The V end was cut by 0 bases, the J end by 11 bases, with 16 bases between. This CDR3 has 13 amino acids.

V gene TRBV11-2 combines with J gene TRBJ2-5, with 10 bases matching TRBD2. Germline CDR1 SGHAT, CDR2 FQNNGV. The J segment lost 5 bases and the V segment lost 5 bases, leaving 8 bases of the junction unmatched. This CDR3 comprises 15 residues. The CDR3 DNA reads TGTGCCAGCAGCCAGAGCGGGAGGGCGATGGAGACCCAGTACTTC. It is translated as CASSQSGRAMETQYF.

J is TRBJ1-1 and V is TRBV7-2, with a tentative D call TRBD1 (5 bases). Germline loops: CDR1 SGHTA, CDR2 FQGNSA. V was trimmed by 1 base and J by 2 bases, leaving 11 bases between them. There are 15 residues in the CDR3. The DNA for the CDR3 is TGTGCCAGCAGCTTAGTACAGGACATTAACACTGAAGCTTTCTTT. Its translation is CASSLVQDINTEAFF.

This chain connects TRBV28 to TRBJ1-5; possible D gene TRBD1, 5 bases. Germline V lookup: CDR1 MDHEN, CDR2 SYDVKM. This CDR3 contains 19 residues. Trimming shortened V by 7 bases and J by 0 bases, and 25 bases separated the two germline ends. The CDR3 sequence is CASKNRGQRLLYSNQPQHF. The CDR3 nucleotides are TGTGCCAGCAAAAACCGGGGCCAGAGATTATTGTATAGCAATCAGCCCCAGCATTTT. The full variable domain, with the rest looked up from reference TRBV28 and TRBJ1-5, is DVKVTQSSRYLVKRTGEKVFLECVQDMDHENMFWYRQDPGLGLRLIYFSYDVKMKEKGDIPEGYSVSREKKERFSLILESASTNQTSMYLCASKNRGQRLLYSNQPQHFGDGTRLSIL.

The chain uses TRBV7-6 and TRBJ1-1, with 9 bases lining up with TRBD1. This CDR3 is built from 15 residues. The V and J ends lost 4 bases and 2 bases, in that order; junction bases with no gene match: 5. CDR1 is SGHVS and CDR2 is FNYEAQ in the germline V gene. The CDR3: CASSSGQGTNTEAFF. CDR3 sequence (DNA): TGTGCCAGCAGCTCCGGACAGGGGACCAACACTGAAGCTTTCTTT.

The chain is built from TRBV6-5 and TRBJ1-6; D remains ambiguous. The CDR3 length is 14 residues. Trimming took 2 bases from V and 10 from J, leaving 12 bases between them. Germline lookup yields CDR1 MNHEY and CDR2 SVGAGI. The CDR3, as DNA: TGTGCCAGCAGTTACACGGGGTCCAAGTCACCCCTCCACTTT. It encodes CASSYTGSKSPLHF.